This T cell receptor beta chain was profiled in a study of beta chain features in type 1 diabetes. Study results and limitations: Researchers report that Type 1 diabetes patients had moderately but significantly shorter TCRB CDR3s across all four CD4+ subsets.

Around 120 mL of blood, on average, came from one heparinised draw per donor. The entirety of the isolated RNA underwent reverse transcription, so expressed TCRB transcripts were sequenced. This table comes from immunoSEQ multiplex PCR, and its TCRdb copy is limited to in-frame clones, with some not included. The sample lists around 710,000 clones, approximately 13% seen once, with around 0.12% in the top ten. This clone came up a few times. Its antigen remains unidentified. V was trimmed by 4 bases and J by 2 bases, leaving 14 bases between them. CDR1 and CDR2 from the germline V gene are SGHTA and FQGNSA. The CDR3 runs to 15 residues.

This TCR was sampled from a young man with type 1 diabetes. This chain joins TRBV7-2 and TRBJ2-5; possibly TRBD2 for D (6 bases). The sample was naive CD4+ T cells from blood. The CDR3: CASSSYSGEQETQYF. The CDR3 DNA reads TGTGCCAGCAGCTCCTATTCGGGGGAGCAAGAGACCCAGTACTTC. Based on the CDR3 plus reference TRBV7-2 and TRBJ2-5, the full variable domain is GAGVSQSPSNKVTEKGKDVELRCDPISGHTALYWYRQSLGQGLEFLIYFQGNSAPDKSGLPSDRFSAERTGGSVSTLTIQRTQQEDSAVYLCASSSYSGEQETQYFGPGTRLLVL.